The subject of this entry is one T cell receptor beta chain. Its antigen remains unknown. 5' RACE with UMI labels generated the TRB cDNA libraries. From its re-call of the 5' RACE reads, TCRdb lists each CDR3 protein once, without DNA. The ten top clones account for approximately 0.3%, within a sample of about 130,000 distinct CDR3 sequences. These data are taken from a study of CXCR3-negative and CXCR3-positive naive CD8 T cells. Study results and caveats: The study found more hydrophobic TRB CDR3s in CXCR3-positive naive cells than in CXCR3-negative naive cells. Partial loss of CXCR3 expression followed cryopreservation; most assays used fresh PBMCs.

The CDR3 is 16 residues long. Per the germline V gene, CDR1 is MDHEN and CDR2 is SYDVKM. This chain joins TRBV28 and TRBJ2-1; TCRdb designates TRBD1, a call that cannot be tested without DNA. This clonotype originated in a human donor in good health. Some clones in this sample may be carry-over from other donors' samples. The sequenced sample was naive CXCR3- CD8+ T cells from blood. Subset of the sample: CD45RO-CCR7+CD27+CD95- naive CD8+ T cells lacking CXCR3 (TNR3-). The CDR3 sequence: CASSARSGSAYNEQFF. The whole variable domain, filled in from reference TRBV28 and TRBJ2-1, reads DVKVTQSSRYLVKRTGEKVFLECVQDMDHENMFWYRQDPGLGLRLIYFSYDVKMKEKGDIPEGYSVSREKKERFSLILESASTNQTSMYLCASSARSGSAYNEQFFGPGTRLTVL.